This T cell receptor beta chain appears in the sequencing data of a study of blood T cell repertoires in COVID-19. As for the study in general: The United States, Italy and Spain provided the acute and convalescent COVID-19 samples. Nucleic acid was either cDNA or gDNA, and it came from T cells, B-cell-depleted T cells, or PBMCs.

The CDR3 extends over 14 amino acids. V lost 5 bases, J lost 4 bases, and 12 bases lay in between. Looked up from germline, CDR1 is MNHEY and CDR2 is SMNVEV (reference sequence). In the original analysis: Counts of nucleated cells, estimated from reference gene primer amplification, were obtained. The method was immunoSEQ multiplex PCR; TCRdb's version includes in-frame clones alone and lacks a portion of them. V, J and clone size are taken as reported in that table, and D and trimming were inferred from the DNA itself. The sample records 150,000 to 200,000 clones, 84% being singletons. Sequencing input: peripheral blood. The receptor's source is a woman older than 75 with acute or convalescent COVID-19. The chain couples TRBV27 to TRBJ1-3, with D unclear. CDR3 protein: CASSPRQSGNTIYF. The CDR3 DNA sequence: TGTGCCAGCAGTCCTCGCCAGTCCGGAAACACCATATATTTT.